This T cell receptor (beta chain) was obtained from a study of T-cell reconstitution after alpha-beta-depleted transplantation in children. The CDR3 extends over 17 amino acids. Germline V gives CDR1 LGHNA, CDR2 YNFKEQ. Trimming removed 0 bases from V and 6 bases from J; junction bases left unmatched: 8. A TCRbeta library incorporating unique molecular identifiers was prepared. TCRdb reanalysed the PCR reads using MiXCR and keeps one entry per CDR3 protein. The top ten clones hold around 20% of a sample with 100,000 or so distinct CDR3 sequences, around a sixth of them seen once. The specimen was PBMCs, mostly from graft donor cells, collected 180 days after TCRalphabeta/CD19-depleted stem cell transplant. The rearrangement joins TRBV4-2 to TRBJ2-2; 9 bases align to TRBD2. This TCR came from a male patient between 2 and 10 years old who had a stem cell transplant for acute lymphoblastic leukemia, so the T cells may come from the graft donor. The CDR3 protein is CASSQDYGGGAAGELFF. Written as DNA, the CDR3 is TGTGCCAGCAGCCAAGATTACGGCGGGGGGGCCGCCGGGGAGCTGTTTTTT.